The 30 T cell receptor beta chains below were found in one sample sequenced in a study of blood T cell repertoires in COVID-19. This table comes from immunoSEQ multiplex PCR, and its TCRdb copy is limited to in-frame clones, with some not included. The repertoire has roughly 80,000 clones, about 85% of them found once; the top ten carry approximately 9.1%. Material: peripheral blood. All receptors derive from a human donor in a cohort sampled during active COVID-19.

This chain joins TRBV28 and TRBJ1-4; D uncertain. V dropped 6 bases and J dropped 1 base, with 18 bases sitting between them. Germline CDR1 and CDR2: MDHEN and SYDVKM. This CDR3 has 17 amino acids. CDR3 residues: CASSLPTWARTNEKLFF. DNA of the CDR3: TGTGCCAGCAGCTTACCCACATGGGCCCGAACTAATGAAAAACTGTTTTTT.

This sequence joins TRBV7-3 and TRBJ2-2; TRBD2 matches 9 bases. CDR1 and CDR2 (germline): SGHTA, FQGTGA. Losses at the gene ends were 5 bases for V and 2 bases for J; bases not matched to a gene: 9. The CDR3 is made up of 17 amino acids. CDR3 nucleotide sequence: TGTGCCAGCAGCCAAATGACTAGCGGATTCAACACCGGGGAGCTGTTTTTT. Amino acid sequence: CASSQMTSGFNTGELFF.

The chain couples TRBV4-1 to TRBJ1-1; D perhaps matches TRBD1 (5 bases). V was clipped by 4 bases and J by 8 bases, with 11 bases between them. This CDR3 spans 12 amino acids. The V gene's germline CDR1 is MGHRA and CDR2 YSYEKL. The CDR3 DNA follows: TGCGCCAGCAGCCCCCTGGCAGGGGAAGCTTTCTTT. This encodes CASSPLAGEAFF.

The chain links TRBV27 to TRBJ2-7; TRBD1 is a possible D gene (6 bases). The CDR3 sequence is 16 residues long. V lost 5 bases to trimming and J lost 2 bases, with 19 bases between them. The germline CDR1 and CDR2 sequences are MNHEY and SMNVEV (reference sequence). CDR3 region: CASSPRQAKDTYEQYF. CDR3 sequence (DNA): TGTGCCAGCAGTCCTAGACAGGCCAAGGATACCTACGAGCAGTACTTC.

This clone was observed a single time. This chain uses TRBV27 with TRBJ2-2; D unresolved. The length of the CDR3 is 14 residues. Deletions cut 8 bases from V and 5 bases from J, with 15 bases between. Germline loops: CDR1 MNHEY, CDR2 SMNVEV (reference sequence). The CDR3 nucleotides are TGTGCCAGCCATGAGACTTCCTGGACCGGGGAGCTGTTTTTT. Translating gives CASHETSWTGELFF.

The V gene is TRBV13, the J gene TRBJ2-1, with TRBD1 matching 7 bases. Trimming took 4 bases from V and 0 from J; bases not matched to a gene: 9. The CDR3 contains 17 residues. Germline lookup yields CDR1 PRHDT and CDR2 FYEKMQ (reference sequence). CDR3 bases: TGTGCCAGCAGCTCCTTAGGACAGGCATCCTCCTACAATGAGCAGTTCTTC. Encoded protein: CASSSLGQASSYNEQFF.

This chain connects TRBV19 to TRBJ1-5, with 7 bases aligning to TRBD1. V trimming: 6 bases; J trimming: 5 bases; junction bases outside the gene matches: 7. The CDR3 contains 14 residues. Germline CDR1 and CDR2: LNHDA and SQIVND (reference sequence). The CDR3 sequence is CASSPEGAYQPQHF. The CDR3 region has the DNA TGTGCCAGTAGCCCAGAGGGGGCGTATCAGCCCCAGCATTTT.

The V and J genes are TRBV11-2 and TRBJ2-4, with 10 bases lining up with TRBD1. The trim removed 5 bases at V and 0 bases at J, leaving 10 bases unmatched. The CDR3 runs to 18 residues. The germline CDR1 and CDR2 sequences are SGHAT and FQNNGV. CDR3 in amino acids: CASSPGTGAGLAKNIQYF. CDR3 in DNA: TGTGCCAGCAGCCCCGGGACAGGGGCCGGTCTAGCCAAAAACATTCAGTACTTC.

This rearrangement joins TRBV13 to TRBJ2-1; 8 bases are shared with TRBD2. V was pared by 3 bases and J by 2 bases, with 6 bases of the junction left unmatched. CDR1 is PRHDT and CDR2 is FYEKMQ in the germline V gene (reference sequence). The CDR3 spans 16 residues. This CDR3 reads CASSFASGSPYNEQFF. In DNA form, the CDR3 reads TGTGCCAGCAGCTTCGCCAGCGGGAGTCCCTACAATGAGCAGTTCTTC.

V usage is TRBV5-1 and J usage is TRBJ1-2, with TRBD1 matching over 8 bases. The V and J ends lost 0 bases and 7 bases, in that order; junction bases with no gene match: 8. Germline V lookup: CDR1 SGHRS, CDR2 YFSETQ. This CDR3 contains 15 residues. The CDR3 DNA reads as TGCGCCAGCAGCTTGGAGACCGGGACAGGCTTTGGCTACACCTTC. Its translation: CASSLETGTGFGYTF.

The chain recombines TRBV2 with TRBJ1-2; 10 bases are a match to TRBD1. The germline V gene encodes CDR1 SNHLY and CDR2 FYNNEI. This CDR3 has 14 amino acids. V shed 7 bases and J 8 bases; nucleotides not matched to a gene: 10. The CDR3 coding sequence is TGTGCCAGCACCCAGACAGGGGGCGTCTACGGCTACACCTTC. Its protein is CASTQTGGVYGYTF.

This chain links TRBV12-5 with TRBJ2-3; D is ambiguous. V was shortened by 2 bases and J by 3 bases, with 3 bases between the two germline ends. CDR1 is LGHNT and CDR2 is FRNRAP in the germline V gene. This CDR3 has 12 amino acids. CDR3 amino acids: CASGLTTDTQYF. CDR3 sequence (DNA): TGTGCTAGTGGTTTGACAACAGATACGCAGTATTTT.

The chain recombines TRBV7-9 with TRBJ1-2; D not resolved. Germline V gene data show CDR1 as SEHNR and CDR2 as FQNEAQ (reference sequence). The CDR3 totals 14 residues. Trimming removed 1 base from V and 6 bases from J, with 12 bases in between. Here the CDR3 DNA reads TGTGCCAGCAGCTTAGAGAAGGCCCAGGATGGCTACACCTTC. It yields the protein CASSLEKAQDGYTF.

The genes are TRBV19 and TRBJ1-6; a possible D gene is TRBD1 (5 bases). Trimming removed 5 bases at V and 3 bases at J, with 8 bases between. The CDR3 covers 14 residues. Germline V gives CDR1 LNHDA, CDR2 SQIVND (reference sequence). This chain's CDR3 is CASSSGNYNSPLHF. CDR3 coding DNA: TGTGCCAGTAGTTCAGGGAACTATAATTCACCCCTCCACTTT.

The CDR3 region has the DNA TGTGCCAGCAGCCGCGACTTGGGAAAACTGTTTTTT. It is translated as CASSRDLGKLFF. V and J are TRBV6-6 and TRBJ1-4; D uncertain. The CDR3 consists of 12 residues. V was pared by 6 bases and J by 10 bases, with 12 bases between. The germline V gene has CDR1 MNHNY and CDR2 SVGAGI (reference sequence).

The rearrangement uses TRBV7-3 and TRBJ2-7; D is unresolved. CDR3 length: 14 amino acids. V shed 2 bases and J shed 7 bases, with 15 bases lying between them. The germline CDR1 and CDR2 sequences are SGHTA and FQGTGA. The CDR3 sequence is CASSLGYRSREQYF. In DNA, the CDR3 is TGTGCCAGCAGCTTAGGCTACAGATCAAGGGAGCAGTACTTC.

CDR3 in DNA: TGTGCCAGCAGCCAAACTTACAGTAACAACTACGAGCAGTACTTC. Translation gives CASSQTYSNNYEQYF. The V call is TRBV14, the J call TRBJ2-7; D uncertain. The germline V and J ends were trimmed by 2 bases and 3 bases, with 14 bases remaining between them. The CDR3 loop spans 15 amino acids. The V gene's germline CDR1 is SGHDN and CDR2 FVKESK.

V gene TRBV15 combines with J gene TRBJ2-7; weak D call: TRBD1 (7 bases). The germline V gene has CDR1 LNHNV and CDR2 YYDKDF (reference sequence). CDR3 length: 14 residues. V was pared by 1 base and J by 6 bases, with 13 bases between. The CDR3 nucleotides are TGTGCCACCAGCAGAGGCGGCAGGGGGGCCGAGCAGTACTTC. This codes for CATSRGGRGAEQYF.

The chain uses TRBV5-6 and TRBJ2-7; TRBD2 agrees at 7 bases. J was trimmed by 2 bases and V by 4 bases; bases with no gene match: 3. Per the germline V gene, CDR1 is SGHDT and CDR2 is YYEEEE. This CDR3 contains 13 residues. This chain's CDR3 is CASSLGTTYEQYF. DNA for the CDR3: TGTGCCAGCAGCCTCGGGACTACCTACGAGCAGTACTTC.

The V gene is TRBV18, the J gene TRBJ2-5; 7 nucleotides agree with TRBD2. V was pared by 4 bases and J by 1 base, with 3 bases of the junction left unmatched. There are 14 residues in the CDR3. Germline lookup yields CDR1 KGHSH and CDR2 LQKENI. CDR3 in DNA: TGTGCCAGCTCACTGGGACTACCCCAAGAGACCCAGTACTTC. It encodes CASSLGLPQETQYF.

This chain connects TRBV25-1 to TRBJ2-7, with 7 bases lining up with TRBD1. J gave up 5 bases and V 4 bases, and 8 bases lay outside the gene matches. The V gene's germline CDR1 is MGHDK and CDR2 SYGVNS. The CDR3 covers 14 residues. The CDR3, as DNA: TGTGCCAGCAGTGGTCGACAGGGTGGCAACGAGCAGTACTTC. Its translation: CASSGRQGGNEQYF.

The gene calls are TRBV19 and TRBJ2-1; 13 positions agree with TRBD2. The CDR3 is 15 amino acids. The V gene end was trimmed by 9 bases and the J gene end by 9 bases; junction bases not matched to a gene: 11. Germline lookup yields CDR1 LNHDA and CDR2 SQIVND (reference sequence). The CDR3 spells CASTLGLAGVVEQFF. The CDR3 DNA is TGTGCCAGCACCCTCGGACTAGCGGGAGTTGTTGAGCAGTTCTTC.

This chain links TRBV7-9 with TRBJ1-3; D is ambiguous. With 0 bases removed from V and 0 bases from J, the gap between germline ends came to 6 bases. The CDR3 has 15 amino acids. Germline lookup yields CDR1 SEHNR and CDR2 FQNEAQ (reference sequence). CDR3 sequence (DNA): TGTGCCAGCAGCTTAGCGCCCAGCTCTGGAAACACCATATATTTT. It translates to CASSLAPSSGNTIYF.

The chain uses TRBV15 and TRBJ2-1, with 9 bases aligning to TRBD1. Germline V CDR1 and CDR2: LNHNV, YYDKDF (reference sequence). CDR3 size: 15 residues. V lost 0 bases, J lost 13 bases, and 10 bases stayed unmatched. CDR3 in amino acids: CATSRDVGQGFHQFF. The CDR3 DNA sequence: TGTGCCACCAGCAGAGATGTGGGACAGGGTTTTCACCAGTTCTTC.

The J gene is TRBJ1-5, the V gene TRBV5-1; a possible D gene is TRBD1 (5 bases). Germline V gives CDR1 SGHRS, CDR2 YFSETQ. With 4 bases removed from V and 4 bases from J, the gap between germline ends came to 18 bases. This CDR3 comprises 16 residues. The CDR3 DNA follows: TGCGCCAGCAGCATCTCACCCGGGGGGGGAAATCAGCCCCAGCATTTT. Its translation: CASSISPGGGNQPQHF.

This clone was picked up a small number of times. V is TRBV18 and J is TRBJ2-2; TRBD1 agrees at 8 bases. V was clipped by 5 bases and J by 2 bases; unmatched bases: 13. The CDR3 consists of 18 residues. Germline V CDR1 and CDR2: KGHSH, LQKENI. The CDR3 nucleotides read TGTGCCAGCTCAACACTCGTCATGGACAGGGCAAACACCGGGGAGCTGTTTTTT. Amino acid sequence: CASSTLVMDRANTGELFF.

This clone was seen a few times. The rearrangement links TRBV16 to TRBJ2-1; tentative D call: TRBD2 (6 bases). Germline assignment: CDR1 KGHSY and CDR2 FQNENV. The CDR3 has 12 residues. Trimming shortened V by 1 base and J by 10 bases, and 8 bases separated the two germline ends. The CDR3 DNA is TGTGCCAGCAGCCAATTAGCGGACGAGCAGTTCTTC. Residues: CASSQLADEQFF.

J is TRBJ2-2 and V is TRBV4-1, with 9 bases fitting TRBD2. The CDR3 is 18 residues long. Per the germline V gene, CDR1 is MGHRA and CDR2 is YSYEKL. V was pared by 4 bases and J by 6 bases, with 15 bases of the junction left unmatched. The CDR3 DNA is TGCGCCAGCAGCCGGGCGGCAGGTAGCGGGAGAGGCTCCGGGGAGCTGTTTTTT. Amino acid sequence: CASSRAAGSGRGSGELFF.

CDR3 bases: TGTGCCAGCAAAAGGGACAGGGGTAACGCTGAAGCTTTCTTT. Encoded protein: CASKRDRGNAEAFF. This rearrangement joins TRBV28 to TRBJ1-1; 10 positions match TRBD1. Germline V CDR1 and CDR2: MDHEN, SYDVKM. The CDR3 runs to 14 residues. V gave up 7 bases and J gave up 6 bases; unmatched junction bases: 8.

This chain joins TRBV29-1 and TRBJ1-1; 9 nucleotides align to TRBD1. The J segment lost 0 bases and the V segment lost 5 bases, leaving 7 bases of the junction unmatched. The length of the CDR3 is 15 residues. Per the germline V gene, CDR1 is SQVTM and CDR2 is ANQGSEA. CDR3 protein: CSVLGTGSMNTEAFF. CDR3 in DNA: TGCAGCGTTTTGGGGACAGGGTCCATGAACACTGAAGCTTTCTTT.